This T cell receptor (beta chain) derives from a study of cytomegalovirus exposure and HLA in healthy donors. The PCR made use of 60 Vbeta and 13 Jbeta primers. Produced via immunoSEQ multiplex PCR; TCRdb's table is partial and in-frame only. The sample lists 160,000 or so clones, about 71% occurring once. CDR1 is SGHVS, CDR2 FQNEAQ, per germline. V shed 5 bases and J 0 bases; nucleotides not matched to a gene: 13. The CDR3 contains 19 residues. This sequence originates from a woman aged 25 to 45 in good health and CMV-seronegative. The chain combines TRBV7-8 with TRBJ2-3; TRBD2 agrees at 11 bases. Sequenced material: PBMCs. The CDR3 sequence is CASSRGLADTKSSTDTQYF. In nucleotides, the CDR3 is TGTGCCAGCAGCCGGGGACTAGCGGATACTAAATCGAGCACAGATACGCAGTATTTT.